This TCR beta chain is from a study of blood T cell repertoires in COVID-19. About the study: T cells, B-cell-depleted T cells, or PBMCs supplied cDNA or gDNA.

The CDR3 runs to 13 residues. V was shortened by 3 bases and J by 1 base, with 9 bases between the two germline ends. CDR1 is SQVTM and CDR2 is ANQGSEA in the germline V gene. The repertoire was sequenced with immunoSEQ multiplex PCR; TCRdb's copy has only in-frame clones and lacks some. Of under 150,000 clones detected, under 95% appear once; the ten largest clones hold about 4.6%. The sample comprised peripheral blood. J is TRBJ1-1 and V is TRBV29-1, with unresolved D. This clonotype was sampled from a man aged 60 to 69 with COVID-19, enrolled during active disease. DNA for the CDR3: TGCAGCGTTGAGGTTGAGAAGAACACTGAAGCTTTCTTT. Translated: CSVEVEKNTEAFF.